These 17 T cell receptor beta chains were all obtained from the same sample, sequenced in a study of esophageal squamous cell carcinoma under preoperative chemotherapy (dated by TCRdb to 2016 to 2018). The sample's time point label, decoded: after preoperative PTX-NDP chemotherapy. Libraries were built with PCR. TCRdb names HiSeq X Ten as the instrument used. TCRdb ran its own pipeline on the public reads, namely fastp trimming at Q25 and MiXCR clone calling, and kept in-frame beta chains. Every CDR3 protein is listed once, alongside the most common genes and DNA of its rows. The sample profile shows around 34,000 distinct CDR3 sequences; 40% to 60% of them were found once. The top ten clonotypes cover roughly 23% of the sample. Sampling was conducted from a patient given preoperative chemotherapy. The receptor source for this set is a human donor with esophageal squamous cell carcinoma. The donor label of this sample is uncertain.

The chain employs TRBV12-3 or TRBV12-4 and TRBJ2-3; 8 bases align to TRBD1. V lost 5 bases to trimming and J lost 2 bases; unmatched junction nucleotides: 9. The CDR3 covers 16 residues. The CDR3 here is CASSDLDRGFTDTQYF. The CDR3 coding sequence is TGTGCCAGCAGTGACCTCGACAGGGGATTCACAGATACGCAGTATTTT.

This clonotype was recorded many times. The rearrangement uses TRBV27 and TRBJ2-7; D is possibly TRBD1 (8 bases). The V end lost 7 bases, the J end lost 3 bases, and 16 bases lay between the germline ends. The CDR3 totals 14 residues. CDR1 is MNHEY and CDR2 is SMNVEV in the germline V gene (reference sequence). CDR3 nucleotide sequence: TGTGCCAGCAATCAACAGGGGGGGATCTACGAGCAGTACTTC. This gives the protein CASNQQGGIYEQYF.

The chain has TRBV7-2 and TRBJ2-4; 9 nucleotides align to TRBD2. This CDR3 comprises 16 residues. CDR1 SGHTA and CDR2 FQGNSA come from the germline V gene. In nucleotides, the CDR3 is TGTGCGAGCCGCGTTTGGCGGGGGGGCGCCACAGACACGCAGTACTTC. Protein sequence: CASRVWRGGATDTQYF.

The V and J genes are TRBV19 and TRBJ1-1; a weak D match, TRBD1 (6 bases). In germline, CDR1 is LNHDA, CDR2 SQIVND (reference sequence). The CDR3 has 16 residues. Trimming pared 3 bases from V and 0 bases from J, leaving 14 bases between. CDR3 amino acids: CASSMGTGQMNTEAFF. In DNA, the CDR3 is TGTGCCAGTAGTATGGGGACGGGACAAATGAACACTGAAGCTTTCTTT.

V is TRBV28 and J is TRBJ2-3; 14 positions match TRBD2. The ends lost 8 bases at V and 4 bases at J; junction bases unmatched: 5. The length of the CDR3 is 15 residues. Germline lookup yields CDR1 MDHEN and CDR2 SYDVKM. The CDR3 nucleotides read TGTGCCAGCGGGGGACTAGCGGGAGCTGCAGATACGCAGTATTTT. It is translated as CASGGLAGAADTQYF.

This clonotype was detected many times. The junction departs from the called germline gene at one end, perhaps through a read error. The genes are TRBV7-7 and TRBJ2-1; D is ambiguous. In germline, CDR1 is SSHAT, CDR2 FNYEAQ (reference sequence). The CDR3 totals 14 residues. The CDR3 nucleotides read TGTGCTAGCAGCTTCGGCGGACGAGGCAATGAGCAGTTCTTC. Protein product: CASSFGGRGNEQFF.

This CDR3 is CASSTPPVSGGATGELFF. CDR3 coding DNA: TGTGCCAGCAGTACCCCGCCGGTCAGCGGGGGGGCAACCGGGGAGCTGTTTTTT. This sequence joins TRBV6-1 and TRBJ2-2, with 10 nucleotides matching TRBD2. V lost 5 bases to trimming and J lost 5 bases; unmatched junction nucleotides: 14. The CDR3 is 18 amino acids. CDR1 and CDR2 (germline): MNHNS, SASEGT.

This clonotype occurred a few times. A much more abundant neighbour one base away suggests this may be a read error. This chain connects TRBV5-1 to TRBJ2-1; D is uncertain. Trimming stripped 0 bases from V and 13 bases from J, with 14 bases between. The CDR3 is made up of 13 amino acids. Germline values: CDR1 SGHRS, CDR2 YFSETQ. CDR3 loop: CASSLGSQETQFF. The CDR3 DNA follows: TGCGCCAGCAGCTTGGGATCTCAAGAGACCCAGTTCTTC.

This rearrangement joins TRBV28 to TRBJ2-4; no clear D. The V and J ends lost 5 bases and 0 bases respectively, with 11 bases between them. This CDR3 comprises 15 residues. Germline CDR1 and CDR2: MDHEN and SYDVKM. The CDR3 sequence: CASSPPGLAKNIQYF. Here the CDR3 DNA reads TGTGCCAGCAGTCCCCCCGGCTTAGCCAAAAACATTCAGTACTTC. Looking up the rest from reference TRBV28 and TRBJ2-4 gives the full variable domain: DVKVTQSSRYLVKRTGEKVFLECVQDMDHENMFWYRQDPGLGLRLIYFSYDVKMKEKGDIPEGYSVSREKKERFSLILESASTNQTSMYLCASSPPGLAKNIQYFGAGTRLSVL.

As to this clonotype: Relative to the germline gene, one junction end is altered; a read error may explain this. The chain uses TRBV7-2 and TRBJ2-1; 8 bases are shared with TRBD2. Near its end, the DNA agrees better with TRBJ2-5, so the J call may be wrong. This CDR3 is 16 amino acids long. Germline assignment: CDR1 SGHTA and CDR2 FQGNSA. The CDR3 DNA sequence: TGTGCCAGCAGCTCTGGGCGGGGGGCCGGGCGGGAGATCCAGTACTTC. Translated: CASSSGRGAGREIQYF.

The V and J genes are TRBV6-5 and TRBJ2-7; weak D call: TRBD2 (6 bases). The CDR3 length is 15 residues. Looked up from germline, CDR1 is MNHEY and CDR2 is SVGAGI. Trimming removed 1 base from V and 0 bases from J, with 10 bases in between. The CDR3 is CASSYFDGGSYEQYF. The CDR3 DNA reads as TGTGCCAGCAGTTACTTCGACGGGGGCTCCTACGAGCAGTACTTC.

V gene TRBV11-2 combines with J gene TRBJ2-5; 8 bases agree with TRBD2. This CDR3 spans 16 amino acids. CDR1 is SGHAT, CDR2 FQNNGV, per germline. Trimming at V came to 11 bases and at J to 4 bases, leaving 18 bases not matched to a gene. The CDR3 DNA reads as TGTGCCTGCGGGGGGCTAGGGGGGGGGGACACAGAGACCCAGTACTTC. The encoded protein is CACGGLGGGDTETQYF. The variable domain in full, with the rest retrieved from reference TRBV11-2 and TRBJ2-5, is EAGVAQSPRYKIIEKRQSVAFWCNPISGHATLYWYQQILGQGPKLLIQFQNNGVVDDSQLPKDRFSAERLKGVDSTLKIQPAKLEDSAVYLCACGGLGGGDTETQYFGPGTRLLVL.

The CDR3 is CASSCSRGRGPDTQYF. CDR3 nucleotides: TGTGCCAGCAGCTGTAGCCGGGGGCGCGGCCCAGATACGCAGTATTTT. The chain couples TRBV7-2 to TRBJ2-3; tentatively, D is TRBD1 or TRBD2 (6 bases each). The CDR3 loop spans 16 amino acids. V was clipped by 4 bases and J by 4 bases, with 18 bases between them. Germline CDR1 and CDR2: SGHTA and FQGNSA.

The chain links TRBV12-3 or TRBV12-4 to TRBJ2-3; D perhaps matches TRBD2 (6 bases). Gene TRBJ2-7 matches the end of the DNA better, so the J call may be wrong. CDR3 size: 16 residues. CDR3 protein: CASSASGGCATDTQYF. DNA for the CDR3: TGTGCCAGCAGTGCCTCTGGGGGGTGCGCCACAGACACGCAGTACTTC.

Only one count was recorded for this clonotype. The rearrangement joins TRBV6-2 or TRBV6-3 to TRBJ2-2; 15 bases are a match to TRBD2. Germline loops: CDR1 MNHEY, CDR2 SVGEGT. The V segment lost 4 bases and the J segment 1 base; nucleotides outside the gene matches: 10. This CDR3 is 20 amino acids long. CDR3 residues: CASSFPRWTSGGENTGELFF. CDR3 DNA sequence: TGTGCCAGCAGTTTCCCCCGTTGGACTAGCGGGGGGGAGAACACCGGGGAGCTGTTTTTT.

This clonotype was recorded many times. The chain joins TRBV7-2 to TRBJ2-1, with D possibly being TRBD1 (5 bases). Trimming left V 0 bases short and J 0 bases short, with 9 bases between. The CDR3 extends over 16 amino acids. The V gene's germline CDR1 is SGHTA and CDR2 FQGNSA. The CDR3 is CASSLAGAISYNEQFF. The CDR3 DNA sequence: TGTGCCAGCAGCTTAGCTGGGGCCATCTCCTACAATGAGCAGTTCTTC.

Points on this clonotype: An end of the junction does not agree with germline; a read error may underlie this. The gene calls are TRBV7-2 and TRBJ2-5; TRBD2 might be the D (5 bases). Germline CDR1 reads SGHTA; CDR2 reads FQGNSA. The CDR3 totals 14 residues. The CDR3 DNA sequence: TGTGCGAGCAGCGGCGGTCGAGCCCAAGAGACCCAGTACTTC. Amino acids: CASSGGRAQETQYF.